A single TCR beta chain is shown here with its context. Assay used: immunoSEQ multiplex PCR; TCRdb lists only in-frame clones, some missing. The sample has about 190,000 clones; roughly nine tenths are singletons. Germline V gives CDR1 SGHRS, CDR2 YFSETQ. V lost 1 base, J lost 3 bases, and 2 bases stayed unmatched. The CDR3 spans 15 residues. This sample is part of a study of control samples from healthy donors and cancer patients. The chain carries TRBV5-1 and TRBJ2-3; TRBD1 matches at 10 bases. Input material: blood. The clonotype originates from a man aged 25 to 40 in good health. CDR3 sequence: CASSLWGQGTDTQYF. The CDR3 DNA reads as TGCGCCAGCAGCTTGTGGGGACAGGGGACAGATACGCAGTATTTT.